What follows are 7 T cell receptor beta chains derived from one specimen sequenced in a study of blood T cell repertoires in COVID-19 (TCRdb year 2020). The library was made by the immunoSEQ multiplex PCR assay. The table was pulled from immuneACCESS by TCRdb, which kept in-frame rearrangements only. Such tables lose some clones; where checked, under half of the loss comes from unresolved V genes, and the rest has no known cause. The sample contains 90,000 or so clones, approximately 84% of them found a single time. The ten largest clones take up roughly 23% of the sample. The source material was peripheral blood. These TCRs come from a man aged 80 or over with active or convalescent COVID-19.

The gene calls are TRBV14 and TRBJ1-2; D is ambiguous. Germline V gene sequence: CDR1 SGHDN, CDR2 FVKESK. V was trimmed by 1 base and J by 7 bases, leaving 10 bases between them. The CDR3 sequence is 13 residues long. This chain's CDR3 is CASSQAEAAGYTF. The CDR3 region has the DNA TGTGCCAGCAGCCAAGCGGAGGCGGCTGGCTACACCTTC.

This clone was seen a single time. The genes are TRBV10-3 and TRBJ1-3, with TRBD1 matching over 7 bases. This CDR3 is built from 16 residues. Germline V gene data show CDR1 as ENHRY and CDR2 as SYGVKD. Losses at the gene ends were 5 bases for V and 0 bases for J; bases not matched to a gene: 7. CDR3 region: CAISYTQGYSGNTIYF. CDR3 DNA sequence: TGTGCCATCAGTTACACACAGGGGTACTCTGGAAACACCATATATTTT.

The V and J genes are TRBV6-5 and TRBJ1-1; 9 bases are shared with TRBD1. J lost 1 base, V lost 4 bases, and 7 bases had no gene match. Germline CDR1 MNHEY, CDR2 SVGAGI. This CDR3 contains 16 residues. CDR3 residues: CASSSRTGVENTEAFF. The CDR3 region has the DNA TGTGCCAGCAGTTCCCGGACAGGGGTGGAGAACACTGAAGCTTTCTTT.

This chain connects TRBV18 to TRBJ1-4; 7 positions match TRBD1. V was pared by 3 bases and J by 10 bases, with 11 bases of the junction left unmatched. CDR1 is KGHSH, CDR2 LQKENI, per germline. CDR3 length equals 15 residues. The DNA of the CDR3 is TGTGCCAGCTCACCCAACACAGGGGCCTACGTAAAACTGTTTTTT. Residues: CASSPNTGAYVKLFF.

The chain recombines TRBV7-9 with TRBJ1-1, with D maybe TRBD1 (6 bases). The CDR3 spans 15 residues. V was trimmed by 5 bases and J by 6 bases, leaving 19 bases between them. Per the germline V gene, CDR1 is SEHNR and CDR2 is FQNEAQ (reference sequence). Here the CDR3 reads CASSQWGQGLSEAFF. The CDR3 region has the DNA TGTGCCAGCAGCCAGTGGGGTCAGGGGTTGTCTGAAGCTTTCTTT.

The chain couples TRBV7-9 to TRBJ2-6; 7 positions match TRBD1. The CDR3 runs to 15 residues. V shed 4 bases and J 3 bases; nucleotides not matched to a gene: 3. Germline V CDR1 and CDR2: SEHNR, FQNEAQ (reference sequence). Here the CDR3 reads CASSSRTGGANVLTF. As DNA, the CDR3 is TGTGCCAGCAGCTCAAGGACAGGTGGGGCCAACGTCCTGACTTTC.

There are a few counts of this clone. The CDR3 DNA reads TGCGCCAGCAGCTTGGCGGGACAGGAAAACACTGAAGCTTTCTTT. Translated: CASSLAGQENTEAFF. The chain uses TRBV5-1 and TRBJ1-1, with TRBD1 matching 8 bases. Germline lookup yields CDR1 SGHRS and CDR2 YFSETQ. The V gene end was trimmed by 0 bases and the J gene end by 2 bases; junction bases not matched to a gene: 3. The CDR3 covers 15 residues.